Following are 30 T cell receptor beta chains from one sample sequenced in a study of blood T cell repertoires in COVID-19. Produced via immunoSEQ multiplex PCR; TCRdb's table is partial and in-frame only. Here the sample spans 200,000 to 250,000 clones, 80% to 95% being singletons. Sequences were obtained from peripheral blood. These receptors all stem from a man in his fifties or sixties with COVID-19, enrolled during active disease.

The rearrangement joins TRBV5-1 to TRBJ1-1; D might be TRBD1 (6 bases). The CDR3 has 15 residues. Germline CDR1 and CDR2: SGHRS and YFSETQ. With 4 bases removed from V and 3 bases from J, the gap between germline ends came to 16 bases. As DNA, the CDR3 is TGCGCCAGCAGCCTATACAGGGCTCATGACACTGAAGCTTTCTTT. This gives the protein CASSLYRAHDTEAFF.

V gene TRBV12-3 or TRBV12-4 combines with J gene TRBJ1-6; no clear D. This CDR3 spans 12 amino acids. V lost 2 bases to trimming and J lost 8 bases, with 4 bases between them. CDR3 protein: CASSLWHSPLHF. DNA of the CDR3: TGTGCCAGCAGTTTATGGCATTCACCCCTCCACTTT.

This chain joins TRBV28 and TRBJ2-7; 8 positions agree with TRBD1. CDR1 is MDHEN and CDR2 is SYDVKM in the germline V gene. This CDR3 contains 13 residues. V shed 5 bases and J 4 bases; nucleotides not matched to a gene: 4. The CDR3 protein is CASSIQGGYEQYF. Written as DNA, the CDR3 is TGTGCCAGCAGTATACAGGGGGGATACGAGCAGTACTTC.

V and J are TRBV7-2 and TRBJ2-7; 7 bases match TRBD2. Germline trimming cut 1 base from V and 3 bases from J; bases unmatched to any gene: 3. The CDR3 consists of 14 residues. From germline, CDR1 is SGHTA and CDR2 FQGNSA. This chain's CDR3 is CASSLGLARYEQYF. CDR3 DNA: TGTGCCAGCAGCTTAGGACTAGCCCGCTACGAGCAGTACTTC.

This clone was counted between two and nine times. In nucleotides, the CDR3 is TGTGCCTGGAGTCACAGGGTGACTGGCTACACCTTC. This gives the protein CAWSHRVTGYTF. The chain recombines TRBV30 with TRBJ1-2; TRBD1 is a possible D gene (6 bases). This CDR3 contains 12 residues. V gave up 2 bases and J gave up 7 bases, with 11 bases separating them. The germline CDR1 and CDR2 sequences are GTSNPN and SVGIG (reference sequence).

This clone was counted a single time. The junction and the germline gene differ at one end; a read error may be behind it. The chain combines TRBV29-1 with TRBJ1-3; D is unclear. The CDR3 sequence is 14 residues long. The germline gives CDR1 SQVTM, CDR2 ANQGSEA. The CDR3 spells CSGEIRYSGNTIYF. The CDR3 nucleotides read TGCAGCGGTGAAATTAGATACTCTGGAAACACCATATATTTT. Variable domain in full (rest from reference TRBV29-1 and TRBJ1-3): SAVISQKPSRDICQRGTSLTIQCQVDSQVTMMFWYRQQPGQSLTLIATANQGSEATYESGFVIDKFPISRPNLTFSTLTVSNMSPEDSSIYLCSGEIRYSGNTIYFGEGSWLTVV.

The J gene is TRBJ2-6, the V gene TRBV30; 7 bases align to TRBD1. CDR3 length equals 15 residues. J lost 0 bases, V lost 8 bases, and 7 bases had no gene match. In germline, CDR1 is GTSNPN, CDR2 SVGIG (reference sequence). This CDR3 reads CARGQASSGANVLTF. CDR3 bases: TGTGCCCGCGGACAGGCGAGCTCTGGGGCCAACGTCCTGACTTTC.

Remarks on this clone: The junction departs from germline at one end; a sequencing error may be responsible. The rearrangement links TRBV11-2 to TRBJ1-3; 7 bases fit TRBD1. This CDR3 contains 14 residues. CDR1 and CDR2 (germline): SGHAT, FQNNGV. The CDR3 spells CASSLDRVGNTIYF. CDR3 in DNA: TGTGCCAGCAGCCTAGACAGGGTCGGAAACACCATATATTTT.

The chain uses TRBV11-1 and TRBJ2-7; 9 bases match TRBD1. J gave up 2 bases and V 4 bases, and 3 bases lay outside the gene matches. Germline V gene lookup returns CDR1 SGHAT and CDR2 FQDESV (reference sequence). The CDR3 consists of 14 residues. The DNA of the CDR3 is TGTGCCAGCAGCTCCGGGACAGGGACCTACGAGCAGTACTTC. Its protein product is CASSSGTGTYEQYF.

The chain employs TRBV5-1 and TRBJ1-5; 7 nucleotides line up with TRBD1. V dropped 0 bases and J dropped 1; count of bases not matched to a gene: 1. The CDR3 is made up of 15 amino acids. The germline gives CDR1 SGHRS, CDR2 YFSETQ. As DNA, the CDR3 is TGCGCCAGCAGCTTGGTAGGGGGCAGCAATCAGCCCCAGCATTTT. Protein product: CASSLVGGSNQPQHF.

The rearrangement joins TRBV10-2 to TRBJ1-4, with 9 bases identical to TRBD1. The V gene end was trimmed by 6 bases and the J gene end by 8 bases; junction bases not matched to a gene: 4. Per the germline V gene, CDR1 is WSHSY and CDR2 is SAAADI. The CDR3 has 13 amino acids. The CDR3 loop reads CASRDRGSEKLFF. CDR3 nucleotides: TGCGCCAGCAGGGACAGGGGTTCAGAAAAACTGTTTTTT.

The chain couples TRBV7-6 to TRBJ1-6; D is unresolved. The germline gives CDR1 SGHVS, CDR2 FNYEAQ. This CDR3 is 17 amino acids long. Trimming shortened V by 1 base and J by 0 bases, and 10 bases separated the two germline ends. The CDR3 is CASSLGPTDSYNSPLHF. Written as DNA, the CDR3 is TGTGCCAGCAGCTTAGGTCCCACAGACTCCTATAATTCACCCCTCCACTTT.

The chain has TRBV30 and TRBJ2-3, with D uncertain. Germline V CDR1 and CDR2: GTSNPN, SVGIG (reference sequence). V shed 0 bases and J shed 5 bases, with 9 bases lying between them. The length of the CDR3 is 13 residues. This CDR3 is CAWSVTIVDTQYF. CDR3 DNA: TGTGCCTGGAGTGTAACTATCGTAGATACGCAGTATTTT.

This chain links TRBV11-2 with TRBJ2-1; 9 nucleotides align to TRBD2. The V gene's germline CDR1 is SGHAT and CDR2 FQNNGV. This CDR3 comprises 15 residues. J was trimmed by 4 bases and V by 4 bases; bases with no gene match: 5. CDR3 in amino acids: CASSSLAGEYNEQFF. DNA for the CDR3: TGTGCCAGCAGCTCCTTAGCGGGGGAGTACAATGAGCAGTTCTTC.

The CDR3 coding sequence is TGTGCCACCGGAGGTCGGACTAGCGGAGGTGGGAATGAGCAGTTCTTC. This gives the protein CATGGRTSGGGNEQFF. The rearrangement joins TRBV24-1 to TRBJ2-1, with 10 bases that match TRBD2. Germline V gene sequence: CDR1 KGHDR, CDR2 SFDVKD. This CDR3 is 16 amino acids long. V was clipped by 9 bases and J by 7 bases; unmatched bases: 14.

Concerning this clone: Distinct nucleotide sequences in the sample also encode this CDR3. The CDR3 coding sequence is TGCGCCAGCAGCTTGGGACAGAGCTATGGCTACACCTTC. It encodes CASSLGQSYGYTF. V gene TRBV5-1 combines with J gene TRBJ1-2, with D perhaps matching TRBD1 (5 bases). Trimming stripped 0 bases from V and 4 bases from J, with 7 bases between. The V gene's germline CDR1 is SGHRS and CDR2 YFSETQ. This CDR3 spans 13 amino acids.

The CDR3 DNA reads as TGTGCCAGCAACTCAGAGCAGGGGACTAGTTCGTACGAGCAGTACTTC. Residues: CASNSEQGTSSYEQYF. V and J are TRBV5-4 and TRBJ2-7; 8 positions agree with TRBD2. Germline-derived CDR1 and CDR2 are SGHNT and YYREEE (reference sequence). The J segment lost 4 bases and the V segment lost 6 bases, leaving 15 bases of the junction unmatched. The CDR3 contains 16 residues.

V gene TRBV7-2 combines with J gene TRBJ2-1, with 12 bases that match TRBD2. The CDR3 has 18 amino acids. Germline CDR1 reads SGHTA; CDR2 reads FQGNSA. V lost 3 bases, J lost 1 base, and 7 bases stayed unmatched. CDR3 residues: CASSFRRLAGDSYNEQFF. CDR3 nucleotides: TGTGCCAGCAGCTTTAGGAGACTAGCGGGAGATTCCTACAATGAGCAGTTCTTC.

CDR3 in amino acids: CASRNDRGYNQPQHF. CDR3 coding DNA: TGTGCCAGTAGGAATGACAGGGGGTATAATCAGCCCCAGCATTTT. This chain connects TRBV19 to TRBJ1-5, with TRBD1 matching 9 bases. Losses at the gene ends were 6 bases for V and 4 bases for J; bases not matched to a gene: 7. The CDR3 covers 15 residues. Looked up from germline, CDR1 is LNHDA and CDR2 is SQIVND (reference sequence).

This clone appeared once. This rearrangement joins TRBV24-1 to TRBJ2-1, with D possibly matching TRBD2 (5 bases). V shed 10 bases and J shed 2 bases, with 20 bases lying between them. This CDR3 has 16 residues. CDR1 and CDR2 from the germline V gene are KGHDR and SFDVKD. The CDR3 sequence: CATSSGMTVPYNEQFF. CDR3 sequence (DNA): TGTGCCACTTCCTCCGGGATGACTGTACCCTACAATGAGCAGTTCTTC.

The chain recombines TRBV19 with TRBJ2-2; 7 positions match TRBD2. CDR1 and CDR2 (germline): LNHDA, SQIVND (reference sequence). The V segment lost 1 base and the J segment 7 bases; nucleotides outside the gene matches: 0. The CDR3 sequence is 13 residues long. The CDR3 loop is CASSIVAGGELFF. The CDR3 DNA reads TGTGCCAGTAGTATAGTAGCGGGCGGGGAGCTGTTTTTT.

This chain connects TRBV18 to TRBJ2-1; 7 nucleotides agree with TRBD1. This CDR3 contains 17 residues. The germline CDR1 and CDR2 sequences are KGHSH and LQKENI. V dropped 2 bases and J dropped 4; count of bases not matched to a gene: 11. CDR3 sequence (DNA): TGTGCCAGCTCACCAGTTGAAGCCAGGGGGAGATACAATGAGCAGTTCTTC. It translates to CASSPVEARGRYNEQFF.

The V gene is TRBV7-2, the J gene TRBJ2-7; 9 nucleotides line up with TRBD1. The CDR3 loop spans 15 amino acids. With 5 bases clipped from V and 3 bases from J, the junction kept 8 bases outside the gene matches. Germline V gene data show CDR1 as SGHTA and CDR2 as FQGNSA. In DNA, the CDR3 is TGTGCCAGCAGCCCTCCAACGGGACAGGGCTACGAGCAGTACTTC. Translated: CASSPPTGQGYEQYF.

The rearrangement joins TRBV11-3 to TRBJ2-1; D is ambiguous. Trimming took 0 bases from V and 9 from J, leaving 9 bases between them. This CDR3 is built from 13 residues. Germline-derived CDR1 and CDR2 are SGHNT and YENEEA. The CDR3 region has the DNA TGTGCCAGCAGCTTAGAGAAGTTTAGTGAGCAGTTCTTC. This codes for CASSLEKFSEQFF.

V is TRBV5-1 and J is TRBJ2-7, with TRBD2 identical over 10 bases. Per germline, CDR1 SGHRS and CDR2 YFSETQ. Trimming removed 4 bases from V and 3 bases from J; junction bases left unmatched: 4. The CDR3 length is 14 residues. The CDR3 DNA sequence: TGCGCCAGCAGCCCTAGCGGGAGTCTCTACGAGCAGTACTTC. It specifies CASSPSGSLYEQYF.

This clone was observed once. The J gene is TRBJ1-2, the V gene TRBV28; D remains unclear. The CDR3 contains 11 residues. In germline, CDR1 is MDHEN, CDR2 SYDVKM. Trimming removed 8 bases at V and 1 base at J, with 5 bases between. CDR3 DNA: TGTGCCAGCGGGCATAACTATGGCTACACCTTC. It is translated as CASGHNYGYTF.

The CDR3 protein is CASSLYYEGQGGGEQFF. The CDR3 nucleotides read TGTGCCAGCAGCTTATATTATGAGGGTCAGGGGGGCGGTGAGCAGTTCTTC. The chain combines TRBV11-2 with TRBJ2-1; tentatively, D is TRBD1 (7 bases). Deletions cut 2 bases from V and 9 bases from J, with 23 bases between. This CDR3 has 17 amino acids. Germline loops: CDR1 SGHAT, CDR2 FQNNGV.

V is TRBV5-1 and J is TRBJ2-3; maybe TRBD2 (6 bases). V lost 4 bases and J 1 base, leaving 10 bases between the germline ends. CDR3 length equals 14 residues. CDR1 is SGHRS and CDR2 is YFSETQ in the germline V gene. CDR3 in DNA: TGCGCCAGCAGCCCCTTAGCGGGCACAGATACGCAGTATTTT. Translation gives CASSPLAGTDTQYF.

The chain is built from TRBV19 and TRBJ2-2; TRBD2 is a possible D gene (6 bases). Germline loops: CDR1 LNHDA, CDR2 SQIVND (reference sequence). This CDR3 has 15 residues. Trimming cost V 4 bases and J 1 base, with 10 bases left between them. CDR3 sequence (DNA): TGTGCCAGTAGTACCGGACTAATGAACACCGGGGAGCTGTTTTTT. It encodes CASSTGLMNTGELFF.

This sequence joins TRBV30 and TRBJ2-2; D is possibly TRBD1 (6 bases). V gave up 3 bases and J gave up 2 bases, with 10 bases separating them. The V gene's germline CDR1 is GTSNPN and CDR2 SVGIG (reference sequence). The CDR3 loop spans 14 amino acids. DNA of the CDR3: TGTGCCTGGAGGGGGACAAAAAACACCGGGGAGCTGTTTTTT. Translated, it gives CAWRGTKNTGELFF.